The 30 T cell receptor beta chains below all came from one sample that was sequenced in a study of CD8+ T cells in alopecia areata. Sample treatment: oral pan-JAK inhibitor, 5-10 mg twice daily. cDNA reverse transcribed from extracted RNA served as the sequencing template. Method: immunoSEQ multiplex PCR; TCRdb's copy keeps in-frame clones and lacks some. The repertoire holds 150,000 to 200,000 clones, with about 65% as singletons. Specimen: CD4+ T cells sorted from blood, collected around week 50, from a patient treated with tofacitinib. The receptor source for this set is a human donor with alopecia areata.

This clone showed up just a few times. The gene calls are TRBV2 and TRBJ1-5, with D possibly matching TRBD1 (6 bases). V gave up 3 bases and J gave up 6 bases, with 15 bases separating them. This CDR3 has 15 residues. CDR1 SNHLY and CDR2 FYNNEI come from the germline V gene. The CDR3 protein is CASSDPGVVSQPQHF. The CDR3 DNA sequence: TGTGCCAGCAGTGATCCAGGGGTAGTGAGTCAGCCCCAGCATTTT.

CDR3 in DNA: TGTGCCAGCAGTTTAACTCCTCTCTTTTTGGACAATCAGCCCCAGCATTTT. Amino acids: CASSLTPLFLDNQPQHF. The genes are TRBV27 and TRBJ1-5; no reliable D call. Trimming removed 2 bases at V and 3 bases at J, with 17 bases between. Germline CDR1 reads MNHEY; CDR2 reads SMNVEV (reference sequence). This CDR3 contains 17 residues.

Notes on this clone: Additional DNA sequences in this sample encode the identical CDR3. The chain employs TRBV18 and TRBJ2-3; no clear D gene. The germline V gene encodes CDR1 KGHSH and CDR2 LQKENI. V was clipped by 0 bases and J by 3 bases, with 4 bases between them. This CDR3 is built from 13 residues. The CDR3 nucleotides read TGTGCCAGCTCACCACCGTCGACAGATACGCAGTATTTT. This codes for CASSPPSTDTQYF.

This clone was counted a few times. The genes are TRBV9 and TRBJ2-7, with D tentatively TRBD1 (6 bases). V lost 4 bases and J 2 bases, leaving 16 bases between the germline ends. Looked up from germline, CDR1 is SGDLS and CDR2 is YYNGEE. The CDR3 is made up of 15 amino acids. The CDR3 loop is CASSTQQGTPYEQYF. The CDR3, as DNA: TGTGCCAGCAGCACCCAACAGGGAACCCCCTACGAGCAGTACTTC.

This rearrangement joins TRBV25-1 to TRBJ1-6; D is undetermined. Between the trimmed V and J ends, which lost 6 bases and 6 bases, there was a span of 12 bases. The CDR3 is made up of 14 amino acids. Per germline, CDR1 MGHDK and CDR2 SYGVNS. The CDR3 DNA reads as TGTGCCAGCAGGGAAACAGCGACTAATTCACCCCTCCACTTT. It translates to CASRETATNSPLHF.

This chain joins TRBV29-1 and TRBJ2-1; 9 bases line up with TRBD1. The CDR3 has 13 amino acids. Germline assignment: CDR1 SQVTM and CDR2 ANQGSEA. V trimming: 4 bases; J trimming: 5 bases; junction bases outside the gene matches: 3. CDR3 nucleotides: TGCAGCGTTGGAGGGACAGGGAACAATGAGCAGTTCTTC. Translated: CSVGGTGNNEQFF.

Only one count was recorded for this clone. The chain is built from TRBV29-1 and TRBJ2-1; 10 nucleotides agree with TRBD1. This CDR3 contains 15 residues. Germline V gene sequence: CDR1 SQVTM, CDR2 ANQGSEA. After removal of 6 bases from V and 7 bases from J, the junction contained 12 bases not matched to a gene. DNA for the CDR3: TGCAGCGTCTCCGCTGCCGGGACAGGGGTTAATGAGCAGTTCTTC. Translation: CSVSAAGTGVNEQFF.

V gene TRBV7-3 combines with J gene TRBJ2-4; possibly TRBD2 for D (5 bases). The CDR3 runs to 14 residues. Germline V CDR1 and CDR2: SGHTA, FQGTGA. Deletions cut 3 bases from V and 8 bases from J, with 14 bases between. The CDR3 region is CASSLGSGVDIQYF. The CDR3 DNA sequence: TGTGCCAGCAGCTTGGGTTCCGGGGTTGACATTCAGTACTTC.

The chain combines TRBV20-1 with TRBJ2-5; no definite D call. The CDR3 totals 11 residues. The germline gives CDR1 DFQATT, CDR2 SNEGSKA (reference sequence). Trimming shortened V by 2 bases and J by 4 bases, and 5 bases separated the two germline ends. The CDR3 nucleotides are TGCAGTGCTAGAATAGGAGAGACCCAGTACTTC. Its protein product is CSARIGETQYF.

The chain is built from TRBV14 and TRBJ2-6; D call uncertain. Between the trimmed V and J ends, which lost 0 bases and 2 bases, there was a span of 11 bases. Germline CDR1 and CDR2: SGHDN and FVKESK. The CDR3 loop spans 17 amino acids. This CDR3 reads CASSQDSPLPGANVLTF. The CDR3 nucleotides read TGTGCCAGCAGCCAAGATTCCCCCTTACCTGGGGCCAACGTCCTGACTTTC.

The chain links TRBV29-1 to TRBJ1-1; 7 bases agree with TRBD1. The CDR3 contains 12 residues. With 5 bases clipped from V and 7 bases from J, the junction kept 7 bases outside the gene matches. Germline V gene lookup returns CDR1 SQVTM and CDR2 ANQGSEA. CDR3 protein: CSVTGQANEAFF. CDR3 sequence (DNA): TGCAGCGTTACCGGACAGGCCAATGAAGCTTTCTTT.

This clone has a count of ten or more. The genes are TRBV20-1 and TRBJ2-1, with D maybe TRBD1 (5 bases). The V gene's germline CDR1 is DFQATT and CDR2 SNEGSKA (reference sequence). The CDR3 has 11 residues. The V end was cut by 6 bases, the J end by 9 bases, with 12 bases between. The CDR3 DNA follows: TGCAGTGCACCAGGGAAGGGTGAGCAGTTCTTC. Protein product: CSAPGKGEQFF.

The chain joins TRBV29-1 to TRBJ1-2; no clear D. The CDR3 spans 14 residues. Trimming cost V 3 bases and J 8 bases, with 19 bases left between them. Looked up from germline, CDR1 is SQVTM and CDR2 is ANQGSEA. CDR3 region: CSVDDRFLSWGYTF. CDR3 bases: TGCAGCGTTGATGACCGGTTTTTGTCGTGGGGCTACACCTTC. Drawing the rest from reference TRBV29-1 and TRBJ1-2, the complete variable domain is SAVISQKPSRDICQRGTSLTIQCQVDSQVTMMFWYRQQPGQSLTLIATANQGSEATYESGFVIDKFPISRPNLTFSTLTVSNMSPEDSSIYLCSVDDRFLSWGYTFGSGTRLTVV.

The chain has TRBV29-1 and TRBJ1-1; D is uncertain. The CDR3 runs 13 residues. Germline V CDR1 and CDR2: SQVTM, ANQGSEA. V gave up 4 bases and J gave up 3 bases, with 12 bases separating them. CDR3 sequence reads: CSVVRVLDTEAFF. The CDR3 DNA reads TGCAGCGTTGTCCGGGTATTGGACACTGAAGCTTTCTTT.

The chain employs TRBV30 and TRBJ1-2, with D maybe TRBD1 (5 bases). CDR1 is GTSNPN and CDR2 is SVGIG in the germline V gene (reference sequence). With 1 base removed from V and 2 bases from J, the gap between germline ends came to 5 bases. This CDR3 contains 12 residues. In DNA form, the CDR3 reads TGTGCCTGGAGTGACAGGAACTATGGCTACACCTTC. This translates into CAWSDRNYGYTF.

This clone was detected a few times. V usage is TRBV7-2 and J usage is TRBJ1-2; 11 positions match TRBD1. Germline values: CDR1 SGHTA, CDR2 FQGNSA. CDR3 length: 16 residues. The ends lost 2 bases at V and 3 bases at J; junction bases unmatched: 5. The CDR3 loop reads CASSLHPGQGDYGYTF. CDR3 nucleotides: TGTGCCAGCAGCTTACACCCGGGACAGGGGGACTATGGCTACACCTTC. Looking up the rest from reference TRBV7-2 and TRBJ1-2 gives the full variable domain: GAGVSQSPSNKVTEKGKDVELRCDPISGHTALYWYRQSLGQGLEFLIYFQGNSAPDKSGLPSDRFSAERTGGSVSTLTIQRTQQEDSAVYLCASSLHPGQGDYGYTFGSGTRLTVV.

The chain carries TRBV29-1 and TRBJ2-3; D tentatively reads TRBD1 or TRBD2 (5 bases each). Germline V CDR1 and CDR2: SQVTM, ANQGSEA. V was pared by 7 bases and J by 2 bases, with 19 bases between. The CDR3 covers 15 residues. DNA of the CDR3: TGCAGCGGTCGGGACCGGAACACGAACACAGATACGCAGTATTTT. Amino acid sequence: CSGRDRNTNTDTQYF.

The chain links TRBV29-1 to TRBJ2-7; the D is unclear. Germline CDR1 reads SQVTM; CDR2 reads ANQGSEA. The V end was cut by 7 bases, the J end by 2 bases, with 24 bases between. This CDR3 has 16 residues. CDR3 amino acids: CSARTGSVPNTYEQYF. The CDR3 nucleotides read TGCAGCGCCCGGACGGGCTCTGTACCGAATACCTACGAGCAGTACTTC.

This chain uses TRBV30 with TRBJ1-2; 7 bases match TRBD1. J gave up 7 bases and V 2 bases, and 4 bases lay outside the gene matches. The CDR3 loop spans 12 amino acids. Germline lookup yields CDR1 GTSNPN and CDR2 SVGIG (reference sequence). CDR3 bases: TGTGCCTGGAGTAGGAGACAGGGTGGCTACACCTTC. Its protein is CAWSRRQGGYTF.

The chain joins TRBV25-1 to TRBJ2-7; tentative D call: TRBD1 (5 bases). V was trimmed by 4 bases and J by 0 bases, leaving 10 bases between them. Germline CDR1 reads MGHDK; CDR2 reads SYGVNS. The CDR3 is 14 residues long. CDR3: CASSGRQFSYEQYF. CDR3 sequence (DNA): TGTGCCAGCAGTGGCCGACAGTTCTCCTACGAGCAGTACTTC.

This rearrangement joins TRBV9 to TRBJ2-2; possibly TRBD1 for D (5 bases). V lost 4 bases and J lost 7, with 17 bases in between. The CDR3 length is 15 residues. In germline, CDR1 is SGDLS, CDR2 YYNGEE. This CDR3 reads CASSPRGLGNGELFF. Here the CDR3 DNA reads TGTGCCAGCAGCCCAAGGGGCCTGGGCAACGGGGAGCTGTTTTTT.

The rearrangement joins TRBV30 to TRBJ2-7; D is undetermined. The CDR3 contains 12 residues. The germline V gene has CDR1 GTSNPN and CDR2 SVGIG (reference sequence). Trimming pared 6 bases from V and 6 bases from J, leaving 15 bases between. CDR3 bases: TGTGCCTGCCATTATGGAGTCAGCGAGCAGTACTTC. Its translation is CACHYGVSEQYF.

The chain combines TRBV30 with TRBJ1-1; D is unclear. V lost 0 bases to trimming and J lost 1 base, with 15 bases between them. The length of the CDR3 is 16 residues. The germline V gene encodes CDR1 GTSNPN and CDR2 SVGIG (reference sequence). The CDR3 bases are TGTGCCTGGAGTGTAACCCCTCGCGGCTCGAACACTGAAGCTTTCTTT. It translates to CAWSVTPRGSNTEAFF.

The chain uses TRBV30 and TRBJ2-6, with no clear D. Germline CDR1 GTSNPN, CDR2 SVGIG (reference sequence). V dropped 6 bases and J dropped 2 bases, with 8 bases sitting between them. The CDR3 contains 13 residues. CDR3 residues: CACYGPGANVLTF. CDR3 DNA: TGTGCCTGTTATGGCCCTGGGGCCAACGTCCTGACTTTC.

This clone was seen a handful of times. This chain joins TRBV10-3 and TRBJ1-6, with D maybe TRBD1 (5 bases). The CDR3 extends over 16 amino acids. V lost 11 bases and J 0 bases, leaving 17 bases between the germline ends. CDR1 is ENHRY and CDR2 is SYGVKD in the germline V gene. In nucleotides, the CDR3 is TGTGCCTCCAAAGATACAGGTAGCTCCTATAATTCACCCCTCCACTTT. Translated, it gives CASKDTGSSYNSPLHF.

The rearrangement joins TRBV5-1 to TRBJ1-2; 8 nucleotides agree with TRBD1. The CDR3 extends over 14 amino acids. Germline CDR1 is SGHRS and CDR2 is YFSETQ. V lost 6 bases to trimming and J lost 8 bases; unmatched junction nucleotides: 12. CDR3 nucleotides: TGCGCCAGCAAACTGACAGGGGCGGCATCCGGCTACACCTTC. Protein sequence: CASKLTGAASGYTF.

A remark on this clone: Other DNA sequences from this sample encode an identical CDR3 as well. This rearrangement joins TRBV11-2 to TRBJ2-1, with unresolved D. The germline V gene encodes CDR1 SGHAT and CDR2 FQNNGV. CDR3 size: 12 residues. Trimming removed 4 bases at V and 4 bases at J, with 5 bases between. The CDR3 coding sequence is TGTGCCAGCAGCTCCCCGTACAATGAGCAGTTCTTC. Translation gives CASSSPYNEQFF.

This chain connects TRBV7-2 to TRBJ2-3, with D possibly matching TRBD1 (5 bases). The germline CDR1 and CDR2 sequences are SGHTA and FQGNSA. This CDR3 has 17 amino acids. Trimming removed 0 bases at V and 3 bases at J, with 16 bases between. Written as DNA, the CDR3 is TGTGCCAGCAGCTTAGCAGGGGTTCGGCTAGGTACAGATACGCAGTATTTT. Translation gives CASSLAGVRLGTDTQYF.

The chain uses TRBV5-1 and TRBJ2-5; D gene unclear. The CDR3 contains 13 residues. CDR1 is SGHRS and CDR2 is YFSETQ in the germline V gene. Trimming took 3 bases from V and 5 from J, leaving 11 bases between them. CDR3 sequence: CASSYSDWETQYF. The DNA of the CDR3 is TGCGCCAGCAGCTATTCCGATTGGGAGACCCAGTACTTC.

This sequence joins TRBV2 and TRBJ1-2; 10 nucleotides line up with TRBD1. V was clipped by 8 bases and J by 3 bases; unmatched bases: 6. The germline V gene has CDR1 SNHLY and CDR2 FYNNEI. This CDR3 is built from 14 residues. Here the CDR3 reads CASQSGTGDYGYTF. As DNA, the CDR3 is TGTGCCAGCCAATCCGGGACAGGGGACTATGGCTACACCTTC.